The entry that follows covers one T cell receptor beta chain sequence. Its antigen is unknown. Repertoires were generated with immunoSEQ multiplex PCR, while TCRdb's copy carries only in-frame clones and drops some. This sample yields roughly 41,000 clones, of which 90% to 95% are seen a single time; over 10% belongs to the top ten. This record belongs to a study of T cells in tuberculosis. On average approximately 90,000 T cells per donor were immunosequenced. Overall study findings and caveats: Selection depended on which cryopreserved specimens were available. Shorter CDR3-alpha in active tuberculosis partly drove smaller distances.

Sequencing used PBMCs. This clonotype was sampled from a donor aged 5-35 years with latent tuberculosis or without tuberculosis infection. Some clones in this sample may be carry-over from other donors' samples.

The CDR3 DNA follows: TGTGCCAGCAGTTACTCGATAGGGGGCAACTACGAGCAGTACTTC. Translated: CASSYSIGGNYEQYF. The rearrangement joins TRBV6-5 to TRBJ2-7; TRBD1 matches at 7 bases. CDR3 length: 15 amino acids. The trim removed 0 bases at V and 3 bases at J, leaving 5 bases unmatched. Germline V gives CDR1 MNHEY, CDR2 SVGAGI.